This T cell receptor beta chain was recorded in a study of T cell responses to AZD1222 COVID-19 vaccine. The study's findings and limits: Donors, mostly white British, included more females; clonal diversity was possibly underestimated. After the peak T cell response, and only then, were repertoires sampled. Only a handful of AZD1222 recipients were seropositive at baseline.

Concerning this clone: Its antigen remains unidentified.

CDR3 length: 14 residues. The germline V gene has CDR1 SGDLS and CDR2 YYNGEE. The ends were cut back, 4 bases at V and 4 bases at J, with 14 bases in the middle. Both about-4-week and about-12-week second-dose recipients were combined. Clones were sequenced by immunoSEQ multiplex PCR, and TCRdb holds only the in-frame ones, with some missing. This table has 100,000 to 120,000 clones, 94% appearing once. The sequencing here drew on peripheral blood, taken 28 days after the second AZD1222 dose. The sequence derives from an adult who received the AZD1222 COVID-19 vaccine. The chain links TRBV9 to TRBJ1-2; D call uncertain. The CDR3 nucleotides are TGTGCCAGCAGCCACTGTCCGGGGTGCTATGGCTACACCTTC. This encodes CASSHCPGCYGYTF. Full variable domain (outside the CDR3, taken from reference TRBV9 and TRBJ1-2): DSGVTQTPKHLITATGQRVTLRCSPRSGDLSVYWYQQSLDQGLQFLIQYYNGEERAKGNILERFSAQQFPDLHSELNLSSLELGDSALYFCASSHCPGCYGYTFGSGTRLTVV.